This TCR beta chain comes out of a study of cytomegalovirus exposure and HLA in healthy donors. In the study overall: Unique TCR beta sequences numbering around 110 million came from around 180 million T cells in an earlier analysis.

Germline CDR1 SGHVS, CDR2 FQNEAQ. CDR3 length: 16 amino acids. Trimming at V came to 7 bases and at J to 3 bases, leaving 12 bases not matched to a gene. The PCR had 60 Vbeta and 13 Jbeta primers. Libraries were prepared by immunoSEQ multiplex PCR; TCRdb keeps only in-frame clonotypes and omits some of them. Here the sample spans around 190,000 clones, approximately 86% being singletons. Points from the study as a whole: A later analysis linked a missense DCLRE1C variant to TCR beta V- and J-gene trimming.

Details on this clone: Its antigen is unidentified.

The chain combines TRBV7-8 with TRBJ2-1; 7 nucleotides match TRBD2. The sequenced sample was PBMCs. The receptor was isolated from a woman in her 30s in good health and CMV-seronegative. The CDR3 reads CASTGGRDSSYNEQFF. The CDR3 nucleotides read TGTGCCAGCACCGGGGGGAGGGACTCAAGCTACAATGAGCAGTTCTTC.